This TCR beta chain was recorded in a study of OX40 agonist ivuxolimab in advanced cancers. This CDR3 has 16 amino acids. J was trimmed by 0 bases and V by 6 bases; bases with no gene match: 7. CDR1 and CDR2 (germline): LNHDA, SQIVND (reference sequence). Sequencing was performed with immunoSEQ multiplex PCR; in TCRdb, only in-frame clones are kept and a portion is missing. This sample carries some 100,000 clones, about nine tenths of them seen once, and the ten largest clones take less than 0.2%. This sample comprised CD4+ or CD8+ T cells sorted from blood, obtained in a trial of the OX40 agonist ivuxolimab. The receptor was isolated from an adult with an advanced solid tumor such as melanoma, head and neck, liver or kidney cancer. The chain couples TRBV19 to TRBJ2-2, with 7 bases lining up with TRBD2. CDR3 region: CASRVGLAANTGELFF. CDR3 in DNA: TGTGCCAGTAGAGTGGGGCTAGCGGCGAACACCGGGGAGCTGTTTTTT.